This T cell receptor beta chain was captured in a study of T cell responses to AZD1222 COVID-19 vaccine. Assay: immunoSEQ multiplex PCR; the TCRdb copy retains only in-frame clones and omits some. This sample has 120,000 or so clones, with approximately 90% found just once. Trimming shortened V by 6 bases and J by 3 bases, and 18 bases separated the two germline ends. CDR3 length: 16 amino acids. CDR1 is KGHSH and CDR2 is LQKENI in the germline V gene. The sequencing used peripheral blood, collected on day 0 of AZD1222 vaccination. This sequence originates from an adult in good health. The chain joins TRBV18 to TRBJ1-3, with D tentatively TRBD1 (5 bases). CDR3 DNA: TGTGCCAGCTCGCGGGACTCCCAGGGCGTTGGAAACACCATATATTTT. Translated: CASSRDSQGVGNTIYF.